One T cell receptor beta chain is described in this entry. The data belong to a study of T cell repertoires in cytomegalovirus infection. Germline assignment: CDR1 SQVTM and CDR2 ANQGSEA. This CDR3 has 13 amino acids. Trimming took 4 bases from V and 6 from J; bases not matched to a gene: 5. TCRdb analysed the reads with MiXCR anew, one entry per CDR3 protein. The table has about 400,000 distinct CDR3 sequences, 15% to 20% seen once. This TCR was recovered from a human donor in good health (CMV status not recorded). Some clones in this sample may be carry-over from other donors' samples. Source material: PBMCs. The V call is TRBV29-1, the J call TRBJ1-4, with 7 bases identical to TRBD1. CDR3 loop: CSVVTGEDEKLFF. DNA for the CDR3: TGCAGCGTTGTAACAGGGGAGGATGAAAAACTGTTTTTT.